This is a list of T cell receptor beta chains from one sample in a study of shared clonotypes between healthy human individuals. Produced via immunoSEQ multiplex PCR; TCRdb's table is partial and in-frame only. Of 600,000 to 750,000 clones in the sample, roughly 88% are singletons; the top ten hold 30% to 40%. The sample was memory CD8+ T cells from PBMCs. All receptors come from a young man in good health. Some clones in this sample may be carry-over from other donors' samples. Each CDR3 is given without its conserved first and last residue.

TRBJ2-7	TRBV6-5	ASSLPYEQY
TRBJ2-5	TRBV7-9	ASRGGGGLETQY
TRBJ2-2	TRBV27	ASSLSSGEGTGELF
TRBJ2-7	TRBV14	ASSQEGGSYEQY
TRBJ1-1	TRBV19	ASSISEGTEAF
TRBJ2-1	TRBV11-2	ASSFGGWRLNEQF
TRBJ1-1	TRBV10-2	ASQLQGTNTEAF
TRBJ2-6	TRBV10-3	AISDPRSGANVLT
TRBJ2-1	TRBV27	ASSWTQGTYNEQF
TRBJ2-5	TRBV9	ASSVGEGTQY
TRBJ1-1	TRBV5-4	ASSLAGPNTEAF
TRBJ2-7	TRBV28	ASSYSGTYEQY
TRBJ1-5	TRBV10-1	ASSDRRHDQPQH
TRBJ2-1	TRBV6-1	ASSGTDQPNPEQF
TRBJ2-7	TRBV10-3	AIYEQY
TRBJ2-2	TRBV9	ASSPWTSEKAGELF
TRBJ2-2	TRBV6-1	ASSEDQGSTRELF
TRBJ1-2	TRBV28	ASSLYPSGRGEGYT
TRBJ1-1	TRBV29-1	SVEDGGARFGTEAF
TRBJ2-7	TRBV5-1	ASSPTSGRKAYEQY
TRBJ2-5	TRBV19	ASSVRTALQETQY
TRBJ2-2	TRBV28	ASTSPELNTGELF